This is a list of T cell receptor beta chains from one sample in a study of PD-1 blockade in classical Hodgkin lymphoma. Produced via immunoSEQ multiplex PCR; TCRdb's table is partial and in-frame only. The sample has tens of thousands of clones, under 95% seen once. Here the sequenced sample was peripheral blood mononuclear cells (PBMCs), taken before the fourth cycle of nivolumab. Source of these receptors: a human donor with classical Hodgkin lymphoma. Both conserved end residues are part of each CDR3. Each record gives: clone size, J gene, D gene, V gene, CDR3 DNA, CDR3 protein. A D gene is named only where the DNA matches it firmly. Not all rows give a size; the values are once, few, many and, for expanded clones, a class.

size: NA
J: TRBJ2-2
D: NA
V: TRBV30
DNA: TGTGCCTGGAGCGGGCCGACAGGGAACACCGGGGAGCTGTTTTTT
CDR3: CAWSGPTGNTGELFF

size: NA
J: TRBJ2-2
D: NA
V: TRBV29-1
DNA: TGCAGCGCGCTAACAGGGTCCGGGGAGCTGTTTTTT
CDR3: CSALTGSGELFF

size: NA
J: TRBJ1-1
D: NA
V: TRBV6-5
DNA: TGTGCCAGCAGCCCTTCCTGGGTTGAAGCTTTCTTT
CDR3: CASSPSWVEAFF

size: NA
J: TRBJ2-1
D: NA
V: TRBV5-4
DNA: TGTGCCAGCAGCGCCGACAGGTGGGAGTACAATGAGCAGTTCTTC
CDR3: CASSADRWEYNEQFF

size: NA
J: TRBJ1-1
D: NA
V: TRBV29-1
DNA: TGCAGCGTTGGGAAAAGGGGCTCGACTGAAGCTTTCTTT
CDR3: CSVGKRGSTEAFF

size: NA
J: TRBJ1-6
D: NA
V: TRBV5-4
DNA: TGTGCCAGCAGAAATGACTACGATAATTCACCCCTCCACTTT
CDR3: CASRNDYDNSPLHF

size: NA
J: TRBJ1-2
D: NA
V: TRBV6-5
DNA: TGTGCCAGCAGTCCCGGGGGGATGGTTTATGGCTACACCTTC
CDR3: CASSPGGMVYGYTF

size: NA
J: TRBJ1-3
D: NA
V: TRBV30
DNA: TGTGCCTGGAGTACTGGTCAGGGGTGGGGAAACACCATATATTTT
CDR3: CAWSTGQGWGNTIYF

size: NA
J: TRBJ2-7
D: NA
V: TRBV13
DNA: TGTGCCAGCAGCTTAACTAACTACGAGCAGTACTTC
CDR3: CASSLTNYEQYF

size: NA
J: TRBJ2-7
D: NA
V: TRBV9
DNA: TGTGCCAGCAGCGTAGGGGGGCCGTCCTACGAGCAGTACTTC
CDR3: CASSVGGPSYEQYF

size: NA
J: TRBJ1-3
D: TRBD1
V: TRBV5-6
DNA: TGTGCCAGCAGCCCCAGGGGGGCTGGCTCTGGAAACACCATATATTTT
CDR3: CASSPRGAGSGNTIYF

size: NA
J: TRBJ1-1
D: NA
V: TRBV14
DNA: TGTGCCAGCAGCCAAGATTCCGGGCCGGAATTCATGAACACTGAAGCTTTCTTT
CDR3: CASSQDSGPEFMNTEAFF

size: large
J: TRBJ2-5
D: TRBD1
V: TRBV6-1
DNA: TGTGCCAGCAGTGCCCAAAAGATCGGACAGGGGCGATCCAAGACGACCCAGTACTTC
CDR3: CASSAQKIGQGRSKTTQYF

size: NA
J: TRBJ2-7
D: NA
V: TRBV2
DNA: TGTGCCAGCAGTGGCCTGGGGTACGAGCAGTACTTC
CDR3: CASSGLGYEQYF

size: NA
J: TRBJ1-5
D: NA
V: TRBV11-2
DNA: TGTGCCAGCAGCTTAGCGGACAGCAATCAGCCCCAGCATTTT
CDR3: CASSLADSNQPQHF

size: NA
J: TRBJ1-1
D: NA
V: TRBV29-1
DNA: TGCAGCGTCTACAGTTCGACAAGCACTGAAGCTTTCTTT
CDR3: CSVYSSTSTEAFF

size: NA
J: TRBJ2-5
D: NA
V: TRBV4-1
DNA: TGCGCCAGCAGCCAGGGTACACAGACCCAAGAGACCCAGTACTTC
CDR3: CASSQGTQTQETQYF

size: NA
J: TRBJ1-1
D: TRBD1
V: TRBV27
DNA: TGTGCCAGCAGTCAAATACAGGGGCCCCATGAAGCTTTCTTT
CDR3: CASSQIQGPHEAFF

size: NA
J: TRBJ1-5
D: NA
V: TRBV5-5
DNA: TGTGCCAGCAGCTTTCGGCAGTCTAGCAATCAGCCCCAGCATTTT
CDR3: CASSFRQSSNQPQHF

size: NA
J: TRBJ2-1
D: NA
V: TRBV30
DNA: TGTGCCTGGAGTCCAGGGACGCGGGAGCAGTTCTTC
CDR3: CAWSPGTREQFF

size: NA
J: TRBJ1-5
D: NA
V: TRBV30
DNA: TGTGCCTGGAACCAAGGTAGGGATCAGCCCCAGCATTTT
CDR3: CAWNQGRDQPQHF

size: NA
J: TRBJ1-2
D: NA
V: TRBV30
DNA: TGTGCCTGGAGTGGGATGGGTAGGCTCCTAGCCGATGGCTACACCTTC
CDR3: CAWSGMGRLLADGYTF

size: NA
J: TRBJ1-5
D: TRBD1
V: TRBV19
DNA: TGTGCCGCCCAGGGGGGGAATCAGCCCCAGCATTTT
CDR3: CAAQGGNQPQHF